A selection of T cell receptor beta chains follows, all from one sample in a study of cytomegalovirus exposure and HLA in healthy donors. The table came from immunoSEQ multiplex PCR; TCRdb's copy has only in-frame clones and leaves some out. This repertoire shows some 350,000 clones, about nine tenths found once; its top ten account for about 1.2%. The specimen sequenced was PBMCs. The receptors stem from a woman in her twenties or thirties in good health and CMV-seropositive. The CDR3 runs from the conserved cysteine through the conserved F or W. Fields, in order: D gene, J gene, V gene, clone size, CDR3 DNA, CDR3 protein. The D gene is left open where the match is weak. Some rows have no size entry. The others give once, few or many, or a class for an expanded clone.

NA	TRBJ2-5	TRBV29-1	NA	TGCAGCGTTGAAGATCGGCACAGAGAGACCCAGTACTTC	CSVEDRHRETQYF
TRBD1	TRBJ1-1	TRBV6-5	NA	TGTGCCAGCAGTTACTCGAACGCAGGGGGCTCCACTGAAGCTTTCTTT	CASSYSNAGGSTEAFF
TRBD1	TRBJ2-6	TRBV7-6	NA	TGTGCCAGCAGCTTAGGACAGGGGGCAATCTCTGGGGCCAACGTCCTGACTTTC	CASSLGQGAISGANVLTF
TRBD2	TRBJ2-2	TRBV15	medium-sized	TGTGCCACCAGCACCGGACTAGAATCCACCGGGGAGCTGTTTTTT	CATSTGLESTGELFF
NA	TRBJ2-7	TRBV7-6	NA	TGTGCCAGCAGCTTAACGGATGTTCAAGGCGAGCAGTACTTC	CASSLTDVQGEQYF
NA	TRBJ1-2	TRBV11-2	NA	TGTGCCAGCAGCTTAGCCCCGGGGGCTACATATGGCTACACCTTC	CASSLAPGATYGYTF
NA	TRBJ2-3	TRBV11-3	NA	TGTGCCAGCAGCCCCGGGGAGCGCACCACAGATACGCAGTATTTT	CASSPGERTTDTQYF
NA	TRBJ1-4	TRBV28	once	TGTGCCAGCAGTTCCCTCGGTGAAAAACTGTTTTTT	CASSSLGEKLFF
TRBD2	TRBJ2-1	TRBV7-6	NA	TGTGCCAGCAGTAGGACTAGCGGGAGCTCTAGCAATGAGCAGTTCTTC	CASSRTSGSSSNEQFF
NA	TRBJ2-1	TRBV2	NA	TGTGCCAGCAGTGAGGGGCGTGGGTTGGTTTTTGGGAATGAGCAGTTCTTC	CASSEGRGLVFGNEQFF
TRBD1	TRBJ2-7	TRBV25-1	once	TGTGCCAGCAGTGGACAGGGGGGAGGCGAGCAGTACTTC	CASSGQGGGEQYF
TRBD1	TRBJ1-1	TRBV11-2	NA	TGTGCCAGCAGCTTAAGGACAGGGGGGACTGAAGCTTTCTTT	CASSLRTGGTEAFF
TRBD2	TRBJ2-7	TRBV7-6	NA	TGTGCCAGCAGCTCCACCCGGAGTCTGGCGGGGGGCAGCGAGCAGTACTTC	CASSSTRSLAGGSEQYF
NA	TRBJ2-4	TRBV13	NA	TGTGCCAGCAGTAAACCCCTAGCCAAAAACATTCAGTACTTC	CASSKPLAKNIQYF
TRBD2	TRBJ2-5	TRBV5-6	NA	TGTGCCAGCAGCATCGGGACTAGCGGGAGGGCCCTAGAGACCCAGTACTTC	CASSIGTSGRALETQYF
NA	TRBJ1-5	TRBV27	few	TGTGCCAGCAAGGGAGGGGGTAGGCTTAGCAATCAGCCCCAGCATTTT	CASKGGGRLSNQPQHF
TRBD1	TRBJ1-5	TRBV30	NA	TGTGCCTGGAGTTCAGCATTTTGGGGACAGGAGAATCAGCCCCAGCATTTT	CAWSSAFWGQENQPQHF
NA	TRBJ2-7	TRBV30	NA	TGTGCCTGGAGTAAAGGAGCCTACGAGCAGTACTTC	CAWSKGAYEQYF
NA	TRBJ1-2	TRBV28	NA	TGTGCCAGCAGTTTCCTCGATGACAGTTATGGCTACACCTTC	CASSFLDDSYGYTF
TRBD1	TRBJ1-4	TRBV5-1	NA	TGCGCCAGCAGCTTGGAGGGGGGACAGGTTTTTGGTAATGAAAAACTGTTTTTT	CASSLEGGQVFGNEKLFF
TRBD1	TRBJ2-7	TRBV29-1	NA	TGCAGCGTTCGAGGGGACAGAACCCCCTACGAGCAGTACTTC	CSVRGDRTPYEQYF
TRBD1	TRBJ1-2	TRBV5-1	NA	TGCGCCAGCAGCTCAACAGGACAGGGGAACTATGGCTACACCTTC	CASSSTGQGNYGYTF
TRBD1	TRBJ2-1	TRBV7-2	NA	TGTGCCAGCAGCACCCGGACAGGGGGGGAGTTCTTC	CASSTRTGGEFF
TRBD1	TRBJ2-1	TRBV9	few	TGTGCCAGCAGCGTAGTGGGGACAGGGGCGAACAATGAGCAGTTCTTC	CASSVVGTGANNEQFF
NA	TRBJ1-1	TRBV4-3	NA	TGCGCCAGCAGCCAAGATGGGGGAACGGAAGCTTTCTTT	CASSQDGGTEAFF
TRBD1	TRBJ1-6	TRBV19	NA	TGTGCCAGTAAAAGGACAGGGGATTCACCCCTCCACTTT	CASKRTGDSPLHF
TRBD1	TRBJ2-7	TRBV27	NA	TGTGCCAGCAGTCTAGGGACAGGGTGGATCGAGCAGTACTTC	CASSLGTGWIEQYF
TRBD2	TRBJ2-7	TRBV19	NA	TGTGCCAGTAGTTTTAGCGGGAGCTCCTACGAGCAGTACTTC	CASSFSGSSYEQYF
TRBD1	TRBJ1-1	TRBV5-1	NA	TGCGCCAGCGGGACTATAACAGGGGCTTTCACTGAAGCTTTCTTT	CASGTITGAFTEAFF
NA	TRBJ1-5	TRBV28	once	TGTGCCAGCAGTTTATTCGGAATAGCTCGCAGAGAAAATAGCAATCAGCCCCAGCATTTT	CASSLFGIARRENSNQPQHF
NA	TRBJ1-2	TRBV30	NA	TGTGCCTGGAGTCGGACAGAAGGCTACACCTTC	CAWSRTEGYTF
NA	TRBJ2-1	TRBV10-3	NA	TGTGCCATCAGTGAGGCCAGCAACAATGAGCAGTTCTTC	CAISEASNNEQFF
NA	TRBJ2-7	TRBV9	NA	TGTGCCAGCAGCGTTGGGGGCCTTGGTTTAGACGAGCAGTACTTC	CASSVGGLGLDEQYF
NA	TRBJ1-4	TRBV28	NA	TGTGCCAGCAGTTTAATACAGGGAAATGAAAAACTGTTTTTT	CASSLIQGNEKLFF
NA	TRBJ2-7	TRBV30	once	TGTGCCTGGAGTCCGGGCAGCACCTACGAGCAGTACTTC	CAWSPGSTYEQYF
TRBD2	TRBJ2-7	TRBV5-1	once	TGCGCCAGCAGCCCTGGGGAGGGGTACGAGCAGTACTTC	CASSPGEGYEQYF
NA	TRBJ1-1	TRBV7-9	NA	TGTGCCAGCAGCCGGCAGGTCACTGAAGCTTTCTTT	CASSRQVTEAFF
TRBD2	TRBJ2-7	TRBV2	NA	TGTGCCAGCAGCCTGTGGGCGGGAGAGACCTCCTACGAGCAGTACTTC	CASSLWAGETSYEQYF
TRBD1	TRBJ1-1	TRBV9	NA	TGTGCCAGCAGCGAAACAGGGGTAGCGACTGAAGCTTTCTTT	CASSETGVATEAFF
NA	TRBJ1-5	TRBV7-2	NA	TGTGCCAGCAGCGCCCACGCGGGAACGAATCAGCCCCAGCATTTT	CASSAHAGTNQPQHF
NA	TRBJ2-5	TRBV5-6	NA	TGTGCCAGCAGCTCCAAAGAGACCCAGTACTTC	CASSSKETQYF
TRBD1	TRBJ2-7	TRBV6-6	NA	TGTGCCAGCAGTTACGTGGGACAGGGTGACGAGCAGTACTTC	CASSYVGQGDEQYF
NA	TRBJ2-2	TRBV6-9	NA	TGTGCCAGCAGTTATGACCGGGGCCTCAACACCGGGGAGCTGTTTTTT	CASSYDRGLNTGELFF
TRBD1	TRBJ1-2	TRBV28	NA	TGTGCCAGCAGTTCGCCGACAGGGGGCTCGATATATGGCTACACCTTC	CASSSPTGGSIYGYTF
TRBD1	TRBJ2-2	TRBV4-1	NA	TGCGCCAGCAGCCGACCCCCAAGGGACAGGTTTAACACCGGGGAGCTGTTTTTT	CASSRPPRDRFNTGELFF
TRBD1	TRBJ2-7	TRBV5-4	NA	TGTGCCAGCAGCCACGGACAGGGCTCCTACGAGCAGTACTTC	CASSHGQGSYEQYF
TRBD2	TRBJ2-2	TRBV7-6	NA	TGTGCCAGCAGCTTACTAGCGGGAGTCGGCGGGGAGCTGTTTTTT	CASSLLAGVGGELFF
NA	TRBJ2-2	TRBV27	once	TGTGCCAGCGGTAACAGGTTTTCGAACACCGGGGAGCTGTTTTTT	CASGNRFSNTGELFF